These 8 T cell receptor beta chains originate from one sample sequenced in a study of T cell responses to AZD1222 COVID-19 vaccine. Libraries were prepared by immunoSEQ multiplex PCR; TCRdb keeps only in-frame clonotypes and omits some of them. This repertoire shows roughly 120,000 clones, approximately 84% found once; its top ten account for 7% to 8%. Source: peripheral blood, taken on day 0 of AZD1222 vaccination. The receptors stem from an adult in good health.

This clone was recorded once. The V and J genes are TRBV7-2 and TRBJ2-1, with 8 nucleotides matching TRBD2. The CDR3 spans 15 residues. J lost 7 bases, V lost 3 bases, and 8 bases had no gene match. Looked up from germline, CDR1 is SGHTA and CDR2 is FQGNSA. Written as DNA, the CDR3 is TGTGCCAGCAGCTTTAGCGGGAATAGTGAGAATGAGCAGTTCTTC. This encodes CASSFSGNSENEQFF. The full variable domain, its missing parts supplied by reference TRBV7-2 and TRBJ2-1, is GAGVSQSPSNKVTEKGKDVELRCDPISGHTALYWYRQSLGQGLEFLIYFQGNSAPDKSGLPSDRFSAERTGGSVSTLTIQRTQQEDSAVYLCASSFSGNSENEQFFGPGTRLTVL.

This chain connects TRBV7-3 to TRBJ2-1; TRBD2 agrees at 11 bases. Germline assignment: CDR1 SGHTA and CDR2 FQGTGA. The V segment lost 2 bases and the J segment 5 bases; nucleotides outside the gene matches: 8. The CDR3 has 17 residues. The CDR3 loop is CASSLWSGTSGHNEQFF. CDR3 nucleotides: TGTGCCAGCAGCTTATGGTCCGGGACTAGCGGACACAATGAGCAGTTCTTC. Together with reference TRBV7-3 and TRBJ2-1, the CDR3 gives the full variable domain: GAGVSQTPSNKVTEKGKYVELRCDPISGHTALYWYRQSLGQGPEFLIYFQGTGAADDSGLPNDRFFAVRPEGSVSTLKIQRTERGDSAVYLCASSLWSGTSGHNEQFFGPGTRLTVL.

This clone was seen more than once but under ten times. The chain joins TRBV6-5 to TRBJ1-6; D may be TRBD1 (6 bases). Germline CDR1 is MNHEY and CDR2 is SVGAGI. The CDR3 has 13 residues. Trimming left V 7 bases short and J 11 bases short, with 15 bases between. In nucleotides, the CDR3 is TGTGCCAGCACCTGGGGGGGGCAGGCACCCCTCCACTTT. It codes for CASTWGGQAPLHF.

This chain uses TRBV28 with TRBJ2-2; 7 bases match TRBD1. CDR3 length equals 16 residues. The ends lost 5 bases at V and 3 bases at J; junction bases unmatched: 9. CDR1 is MDHEN, CDR2 SYDVKM, per germline. CDR3: CASSEFTGADTGELFF. CDR3 nucleotide sequence: TGTGCCAGCAGTGAATTCACAGGGGCGGACACCGGGGAGCTGTTTTTT.

The genes are TRBV4-1 and TRBJ1-5, with D possibly being TRBD1 (6 bases). Germline CDR1 and CDR2: MGHRA and YSYEKL. V was pared by 0 bases and J by 1 base, with 10 bases between. There are 16 residues in the CDR3. The CDR3: CASSQEGGASNQPQHF. CDR3 DNA: TGCGCCAGCAGCCAAGAGGGGGGGGCGAGCAATCAGCCCCAGCATTTT.

This clone was counted only a few times. This chain links TRBV5-1 with TRBJ1-1, with unresolved D. Germline lookup yields CDR1 SGHRS and CDR2 YFSETQ. CDR3 length: 14 amino acids. V was pared by 1 base and J by 4 bases, with 11 bases between. The DNA for the CDR3 is TGCGCCAGCAGCTTGACAGCGGCCGGCACTGAAGCTTTCTTT. Protein: CASSLTAAGTEAFF.

V and J are TRBV28 and TRBJ2-1; no firm D call. Germline CDR1 reads MDHEN; CDR2 reads SYDVKM. The CDR3 contains 14 residues. The germline V and J ends were trimmed by 6 bases and 7 bases, with 16 bases remaining between them. The CDR3 region has the DNA TGTGCCAGCAGCCCTCCCCCGGTAGGGAATGAGCAGTTCTTC. It codes for CASSPPPVGNEQFF.

This chain uses TRBV6-5 with TRBJ1-4; possibly TRBD1 for D (6 bases). The CDR3 sequence is 14 residues long. Deletions cut 10 bases from V and 0 bases from J, with 12 bases between. In germline, CDR1 is MNHEY, CDR2 SVGAGI. The DNA of the CDR3 is TGTGCCACCAGACAGGCGACAACTAATGAAAAACTGTTTTTT. Translated: CATRQATTNEKLFF.